Sequencing of this T cell receptor beta chain was carried out in a study of T cells in Graves' hyperthyroidism and ophthalmopathy. Patients were excluded for uncontrolled infection, other autoimmune disease, pregnancy or lactation. Clinical symptoms, serum thyroxine, TRAb, thyroid ultrasound and orbital computed tomography informed diagnoses. The CDR3 is made up of 17 amino acids. Germline-derived CDR1 and CDR2 are MNHEY and SMNVEV (reference sequence). Deletions cut 5 bases from V and 0 bases from J, with 14 bases between. Using RNA transcripts as the source, TCR beta CDR3 regions were amplified. The HTBI primer set served for first-round RT-PCR of the TCR CDR3. TCRdb used MiXCR to reprocess the multiplex PCR reads, holding one entry per CDR3 protein. The sample contains a few hundred thousand distinct CDR3 sequences, about a sixth of which appear only once.

The sample taken for sequencing was blood. The chain employs TRBV27 and TRBJ1-6; perhaps TRBD1 as D (6 bases). This sequence was found in a woman between 55 and 75 years old with Graves' ophthalmopathy. DNA of the CDR3: TGTGCCAGCAGTAATCGGGGGCGCAGCTCCTATAATTCACCCCTCCACTTT. This gives the protein CASSNRGRSSYNSPLHF.